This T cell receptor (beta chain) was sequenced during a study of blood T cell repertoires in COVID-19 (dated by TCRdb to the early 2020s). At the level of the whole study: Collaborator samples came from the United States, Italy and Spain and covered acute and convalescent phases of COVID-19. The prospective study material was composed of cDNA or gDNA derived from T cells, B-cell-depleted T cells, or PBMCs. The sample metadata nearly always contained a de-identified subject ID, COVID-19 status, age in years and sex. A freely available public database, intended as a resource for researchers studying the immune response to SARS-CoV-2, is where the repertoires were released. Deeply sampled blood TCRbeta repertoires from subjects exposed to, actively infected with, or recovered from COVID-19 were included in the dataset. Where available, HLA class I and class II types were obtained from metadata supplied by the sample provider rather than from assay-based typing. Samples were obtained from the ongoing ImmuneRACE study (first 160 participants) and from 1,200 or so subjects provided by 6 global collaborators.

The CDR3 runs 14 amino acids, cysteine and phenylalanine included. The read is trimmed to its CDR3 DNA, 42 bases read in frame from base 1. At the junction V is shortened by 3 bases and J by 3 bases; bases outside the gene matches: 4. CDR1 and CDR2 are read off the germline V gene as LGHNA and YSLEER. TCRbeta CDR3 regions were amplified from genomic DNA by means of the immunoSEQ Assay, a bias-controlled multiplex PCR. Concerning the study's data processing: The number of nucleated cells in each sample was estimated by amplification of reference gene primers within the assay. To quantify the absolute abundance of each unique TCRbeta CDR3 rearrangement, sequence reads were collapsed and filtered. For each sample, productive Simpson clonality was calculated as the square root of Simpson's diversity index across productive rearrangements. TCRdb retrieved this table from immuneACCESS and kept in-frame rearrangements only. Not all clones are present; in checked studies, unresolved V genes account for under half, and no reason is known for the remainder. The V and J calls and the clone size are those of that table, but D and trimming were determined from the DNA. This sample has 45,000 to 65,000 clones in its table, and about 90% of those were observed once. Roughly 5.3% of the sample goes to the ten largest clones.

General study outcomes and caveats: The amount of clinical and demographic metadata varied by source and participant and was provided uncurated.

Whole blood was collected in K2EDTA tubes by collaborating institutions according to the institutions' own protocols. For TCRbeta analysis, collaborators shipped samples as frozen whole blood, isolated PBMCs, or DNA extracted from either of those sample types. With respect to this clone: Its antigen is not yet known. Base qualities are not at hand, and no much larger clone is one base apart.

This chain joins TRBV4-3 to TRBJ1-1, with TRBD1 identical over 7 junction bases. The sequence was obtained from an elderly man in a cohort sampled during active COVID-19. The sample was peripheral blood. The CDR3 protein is CASSHRTGDTEAFF. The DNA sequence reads TGCGCCAGCAGCCACCGAACAGGGGACACTGAAGCTTTCTTT.